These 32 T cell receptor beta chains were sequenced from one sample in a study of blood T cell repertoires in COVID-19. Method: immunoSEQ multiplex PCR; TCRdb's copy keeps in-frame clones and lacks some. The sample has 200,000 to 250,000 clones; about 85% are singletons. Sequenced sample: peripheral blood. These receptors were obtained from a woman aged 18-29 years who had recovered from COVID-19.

As DNA, the CDR3 is TGCAGCGTTGTTCCGGGGAGTTCCTACGAGCAGTACTTC. This gives the protein CSVVPGSSYEQYF. The rearrangement uses TRBV29-1 and TRBJ2-7, with D tentatively TRBD2 (5 bases). V shed 4 bases and J shed 1 base, with 11 bases lying between them. This CDR3 has 13 residues. Looked up from germline, CDR1 is SQVTM and CDR2 is ANQGSEA.

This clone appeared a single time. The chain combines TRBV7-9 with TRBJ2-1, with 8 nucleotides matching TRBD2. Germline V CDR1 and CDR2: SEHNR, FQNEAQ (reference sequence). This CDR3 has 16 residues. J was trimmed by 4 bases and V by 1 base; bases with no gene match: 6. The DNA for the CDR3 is TGTGCCAGCAGCTTAGTGGCGGGAGGACCATACAATGAGCAGTTCTTC. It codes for CASSLVAGGPYNEQFF. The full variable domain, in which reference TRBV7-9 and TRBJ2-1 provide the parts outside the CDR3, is DTGVSQNPRHKITKRGQNVTFRCDPISEHNRLYWYRQTLGQGPEFLTYFQNEAQLEKSRLLSDRFSAERPKGSFSTLEIQRTEQGDSAMYLCASSLVAGGPYNEQFFGPGTRLTVL.

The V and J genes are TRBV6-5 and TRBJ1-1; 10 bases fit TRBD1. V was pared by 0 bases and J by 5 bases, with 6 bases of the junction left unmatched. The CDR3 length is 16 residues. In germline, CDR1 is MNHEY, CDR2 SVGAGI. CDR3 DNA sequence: TGTGCCAGCAGTTACTCGCGACAGGGGGCTGGTACTGAAGCTTTCTTT. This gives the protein CASSYSRQGAGTEAFF.

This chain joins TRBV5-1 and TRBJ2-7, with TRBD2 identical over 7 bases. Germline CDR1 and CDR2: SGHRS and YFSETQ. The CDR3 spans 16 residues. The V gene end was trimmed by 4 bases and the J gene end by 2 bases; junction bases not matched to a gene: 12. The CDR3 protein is CASSRGSGDQPYEQYF. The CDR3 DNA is TGCGCCAGCAGCCGGGGGAGCGGGGATCAGCCCTACGAGCAGTACTTC.

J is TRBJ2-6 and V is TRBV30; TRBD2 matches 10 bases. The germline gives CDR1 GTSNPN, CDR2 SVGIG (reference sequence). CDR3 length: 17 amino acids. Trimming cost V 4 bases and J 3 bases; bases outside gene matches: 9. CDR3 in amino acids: CAWNLAGELYGANVLTF. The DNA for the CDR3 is TGTGCCTGGAATCTAGCGGGAGAGCTTTATGGGGCCAACGTCCTGACTTTC. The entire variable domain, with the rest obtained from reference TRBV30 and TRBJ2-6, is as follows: SQTIHQWPATLVQPVGSPLSLECTVEGTSNPNLYWYRQAAGRGLQLLFYSVGIGQISSEVPQNLSASRPQDRQFILSSKKLLLSDSGFYLCAWNLAGELYGANVLTFGAGSRLTVL.

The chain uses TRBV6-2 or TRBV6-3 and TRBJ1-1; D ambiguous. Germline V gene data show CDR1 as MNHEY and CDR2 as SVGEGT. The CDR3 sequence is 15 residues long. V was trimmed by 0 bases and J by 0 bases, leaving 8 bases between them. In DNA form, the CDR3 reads TGTGCCAGCAGTTACTCAGGAGGCTTGAACACTGAAGCTTTCTTT. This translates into CASSYSGGLNTEAFF.

The DNA of the CDR3 is TGTGCCAGTAGTATCGTAATGGGAACAGGGGACTACGAGCAGTACTTC. It yields the protein CASSIVMGTGDYEQYF. The chain carries TRBV19 and TRBJ2-7; 7 bases agree with TRBD1. The CDR3 spans 16 residues. Germline V gene lookup returns CDR1 LNHDA and CDR2 SQIVND (reference sequence). J lost 3 bases, V lost 3 bases, and 11 bases had no gene match.

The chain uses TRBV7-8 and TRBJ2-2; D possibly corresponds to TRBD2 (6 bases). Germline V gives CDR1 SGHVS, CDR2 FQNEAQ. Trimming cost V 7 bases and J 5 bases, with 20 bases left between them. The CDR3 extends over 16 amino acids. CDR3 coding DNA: TGTGCCAGCATCGATCTTTTGGCGGGAAGGACCGGGGAGCTGTTTTTT. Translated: CASIDLLAGRTGELFF.

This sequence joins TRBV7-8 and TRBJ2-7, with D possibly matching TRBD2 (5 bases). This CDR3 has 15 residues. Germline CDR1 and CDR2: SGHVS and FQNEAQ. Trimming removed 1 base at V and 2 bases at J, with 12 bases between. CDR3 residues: CASSLGTGSPYEQYF. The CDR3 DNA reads TGTGCCAGCAGCTTAGGGACTGGATCCCCCTACGAGCAGTACTTC.

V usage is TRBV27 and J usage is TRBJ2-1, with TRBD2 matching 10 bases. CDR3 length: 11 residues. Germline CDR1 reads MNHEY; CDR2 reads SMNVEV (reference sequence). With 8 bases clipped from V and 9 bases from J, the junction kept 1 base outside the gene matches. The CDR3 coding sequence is TGTGCCAGCTCTAGCGGGAGTGAGCAGTTCTTC. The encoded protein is CASSSGSEQFF.

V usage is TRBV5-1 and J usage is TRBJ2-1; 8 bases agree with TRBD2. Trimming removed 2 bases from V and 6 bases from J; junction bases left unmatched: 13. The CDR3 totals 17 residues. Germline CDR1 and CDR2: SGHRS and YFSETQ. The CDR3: CASSFVTGGERVNEQFF. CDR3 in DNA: TGCGCCAGCAGCTTTGTAACGGGAGGGGAAAGAGTCAATGAGCAGTTCTTC.

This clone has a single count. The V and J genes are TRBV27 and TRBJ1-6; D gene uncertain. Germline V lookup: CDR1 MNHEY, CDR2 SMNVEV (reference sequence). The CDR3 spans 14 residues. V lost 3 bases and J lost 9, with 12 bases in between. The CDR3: CASSFQVRGSPLHF. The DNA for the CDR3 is TGTGCCAGCAGTTTTCAGGTCCGTGGTTCACCCCTCCACTTT.

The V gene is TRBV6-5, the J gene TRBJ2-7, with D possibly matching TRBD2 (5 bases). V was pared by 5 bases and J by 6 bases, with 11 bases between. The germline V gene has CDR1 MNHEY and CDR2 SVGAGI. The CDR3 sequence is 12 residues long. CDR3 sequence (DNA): TGTGCCAGCAGTACGACTATGCTCGAGCAGTACTTC. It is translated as CASSTTMLEQYF.

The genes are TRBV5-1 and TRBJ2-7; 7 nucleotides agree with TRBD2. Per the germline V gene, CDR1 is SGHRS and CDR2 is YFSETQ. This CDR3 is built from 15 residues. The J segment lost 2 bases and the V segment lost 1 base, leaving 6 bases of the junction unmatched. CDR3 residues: CASSLQGGSPYEQYF. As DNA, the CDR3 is TGCGCCAGCAGCTTGCAAGGCGGGAGCCCCTACGAGCAGTACTTC.

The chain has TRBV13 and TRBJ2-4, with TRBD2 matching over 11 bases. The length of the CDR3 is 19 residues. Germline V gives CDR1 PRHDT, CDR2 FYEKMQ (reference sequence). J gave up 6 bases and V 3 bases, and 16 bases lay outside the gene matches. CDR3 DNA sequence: TGTGCCAGCAGCTTGGCGTTAGCGGGAGGGCCTTTGGCGGGAAACATTCAGTACTTC. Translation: CASSLALAGGPLAGNIQYF.

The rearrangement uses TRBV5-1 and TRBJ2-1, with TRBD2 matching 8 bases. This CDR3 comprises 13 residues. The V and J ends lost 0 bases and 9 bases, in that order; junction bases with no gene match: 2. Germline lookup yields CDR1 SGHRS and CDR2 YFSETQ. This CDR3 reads CASSLGAGAEQFF. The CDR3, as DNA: TGCGCCAGCAGCTTGGGAGCGGGAGCTGAGCAGTTCTTC.

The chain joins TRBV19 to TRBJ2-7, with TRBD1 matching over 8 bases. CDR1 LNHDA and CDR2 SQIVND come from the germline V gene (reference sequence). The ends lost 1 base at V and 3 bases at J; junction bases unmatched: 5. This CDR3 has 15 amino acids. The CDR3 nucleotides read TGTGCCAGTAGTATAGGGACAGGGCTCCGCTACGAGCAGTACTTC. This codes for CASSIGTGLRYEQYF.

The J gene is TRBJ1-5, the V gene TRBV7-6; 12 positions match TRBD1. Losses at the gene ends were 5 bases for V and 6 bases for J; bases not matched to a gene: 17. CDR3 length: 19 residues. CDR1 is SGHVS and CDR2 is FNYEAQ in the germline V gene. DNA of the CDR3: TGTGCCAGCAGCCCAAGCGGGGGACAGGGGGCTGGGATTAGTCAGCCCCAGCATTTT. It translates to CASSPSGGQGAGISQPQHF.

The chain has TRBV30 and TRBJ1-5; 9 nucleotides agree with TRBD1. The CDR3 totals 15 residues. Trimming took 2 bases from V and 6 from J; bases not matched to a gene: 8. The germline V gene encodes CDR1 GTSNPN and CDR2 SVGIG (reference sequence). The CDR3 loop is CAWSSGQGRGQPQHF. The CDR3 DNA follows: TGTGCCTGGAGTTCCGGACAGGGGAGGGGTCAGCCCCAGCATTTT.

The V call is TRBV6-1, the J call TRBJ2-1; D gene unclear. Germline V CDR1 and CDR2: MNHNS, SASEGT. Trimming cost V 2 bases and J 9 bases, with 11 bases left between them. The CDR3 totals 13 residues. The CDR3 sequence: CASSETVNGEQFF. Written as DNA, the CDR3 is TGTGCCAGCAGTGAAACTGTGAACGGTGAGCAGTTCTTC.

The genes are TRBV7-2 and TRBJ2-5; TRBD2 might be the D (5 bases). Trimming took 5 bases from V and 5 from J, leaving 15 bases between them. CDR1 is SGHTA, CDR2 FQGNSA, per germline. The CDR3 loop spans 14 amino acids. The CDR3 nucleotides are TGTGCCAGCAGCCTGCTTCCTAGCTTGGAGACCCAGTACTTC. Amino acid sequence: CASSLLPSLETQYF.

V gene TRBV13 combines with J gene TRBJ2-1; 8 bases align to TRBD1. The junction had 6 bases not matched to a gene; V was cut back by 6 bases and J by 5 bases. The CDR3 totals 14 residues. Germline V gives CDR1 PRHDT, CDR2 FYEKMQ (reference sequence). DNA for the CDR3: TGTGCCAGCAGGGACAGGGAAGAGCACAATGAGCAGTTCTTC. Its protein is CASRDREEHNEQFF.

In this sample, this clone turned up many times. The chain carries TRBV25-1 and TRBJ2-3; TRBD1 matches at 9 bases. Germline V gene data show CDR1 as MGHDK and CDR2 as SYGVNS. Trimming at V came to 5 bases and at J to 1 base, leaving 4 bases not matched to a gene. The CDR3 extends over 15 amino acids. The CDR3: CASSPGQGGTDTQYF. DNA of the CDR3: TGTGCCAGCAGTCCGGGACAGGGTGGCACAGATACGCAGTATTTT. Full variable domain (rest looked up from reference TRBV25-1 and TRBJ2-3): EADIYQTPRYLVIGTGKKITLECSQTMGHDKMYWYQQDPGMELHLIHYSYGVNSTEKGDLSSESTVSRIRTEHFPLTLESARPSHTSQYLCASSPGQGGTDTQYFGPGTRLTVL.

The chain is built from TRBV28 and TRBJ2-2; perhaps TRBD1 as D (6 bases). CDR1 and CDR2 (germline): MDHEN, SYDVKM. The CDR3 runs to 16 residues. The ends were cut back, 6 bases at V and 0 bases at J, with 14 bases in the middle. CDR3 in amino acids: CASSLTGPPNTGELFF. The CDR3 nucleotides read TGTGCCAGCAGCCTTACAGGGCCACCGAACACCGGGGAGCTGTTTTTT.

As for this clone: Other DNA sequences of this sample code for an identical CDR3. The CDR3 protein is CASSQDQGLNTEAFF. As DNA, the CDR3 is TGCGCCAGCAGCCAAGACCAGGGGCTGAACACTGAAGCTTTCTTT. The rearrangement joins TRBV4-3 to TRBJ1-1, with D perhaps TRBD1 (6 bases). CDR1 LGHNA and CDR2 YSLEER come from the germline V gene. This CDR3 has 15 residues. V was cut by 0 bases and J by 0 bases, with 8 bases left in between.

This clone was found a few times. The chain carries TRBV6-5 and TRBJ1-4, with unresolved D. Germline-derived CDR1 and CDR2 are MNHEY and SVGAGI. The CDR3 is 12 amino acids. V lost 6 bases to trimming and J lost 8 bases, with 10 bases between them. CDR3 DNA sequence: TGTGCCAGCAGGAGGACTGGAGAAAAACTGTTTTTT. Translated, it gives CASRRTGEKLFF.

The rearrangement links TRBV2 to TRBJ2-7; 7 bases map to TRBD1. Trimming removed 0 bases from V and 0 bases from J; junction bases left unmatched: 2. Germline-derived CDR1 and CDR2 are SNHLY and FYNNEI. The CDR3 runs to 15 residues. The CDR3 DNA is TGTGCCAGCAGTGAAGCGAGACAGGGCTCCTACGAGCAGTACTTC. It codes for CASSEARQGSYEQYF.

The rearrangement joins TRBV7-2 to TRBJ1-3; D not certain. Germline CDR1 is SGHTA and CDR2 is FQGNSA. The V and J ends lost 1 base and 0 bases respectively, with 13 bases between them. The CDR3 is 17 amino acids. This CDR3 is CASSLGPADNSGNTIYF. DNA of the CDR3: TGTGCCAGCAGCTTAGGGCCGGCCGACAACTCTGGAAACACCATATATTTT.

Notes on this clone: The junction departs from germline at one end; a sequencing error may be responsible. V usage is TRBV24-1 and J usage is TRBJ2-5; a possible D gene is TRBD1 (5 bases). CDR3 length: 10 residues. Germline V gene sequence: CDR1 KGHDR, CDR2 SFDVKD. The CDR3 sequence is CATSDSTGNF. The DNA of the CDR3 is TGTGCCACCAGTGATTCCACAGGTAACTTC.

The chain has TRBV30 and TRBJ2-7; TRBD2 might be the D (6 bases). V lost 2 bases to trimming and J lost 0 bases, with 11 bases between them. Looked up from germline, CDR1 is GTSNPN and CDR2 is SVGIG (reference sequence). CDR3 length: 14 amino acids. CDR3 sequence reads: CAWSFSGPSYEQYF. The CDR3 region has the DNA TGTGCCTGGAGTTTTAGCGGCCCCTCCTACGAGCAGTACTTC.

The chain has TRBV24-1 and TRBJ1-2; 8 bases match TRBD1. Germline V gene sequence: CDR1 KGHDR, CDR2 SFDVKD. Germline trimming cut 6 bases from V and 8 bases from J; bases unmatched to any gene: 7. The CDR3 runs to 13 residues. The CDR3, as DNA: TGTGCCACCAGTAGAAGGACAGGGAGCGGCTACACCTTC. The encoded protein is CATSRRTGSGYTF.

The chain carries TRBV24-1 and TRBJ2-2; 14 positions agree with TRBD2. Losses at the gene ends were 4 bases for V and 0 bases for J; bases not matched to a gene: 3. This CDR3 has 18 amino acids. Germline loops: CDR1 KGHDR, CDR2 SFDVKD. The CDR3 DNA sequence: TGTGCCACCAGTGAGCGGACTAGCGGGAGGACGAACACCGGGGAGCTGTTTTTT. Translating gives CATSERTSGRTNTGELFF.